This TCR beta chain was captured by sequencing in a study of CD8 T cells in Susac syndrome. General observations from the study: By the study's own acknowledgment, its TCR sequencing and HLA analysis included relatively few individuals.

There are 15 residues in the CDR3. In germline, CDR1 is LGHNA, CDR2 YSLEER. Trimming left V 3 bases short and J 2 bases short, with 14 bases between. About this clonotype itself: The target antigen is unknown.

In blood CD8+ and CD4+ T cells, TCR beta underwent sequencing. The RNA, about 0.5 to 1 ug, was put through reverse transcription using random hexamers. immunoSEQ multiplex PCR amplified TCR beta CDR3 across 54 Vbeta, 13 Jbeta. TCRdb reprocessed the immunoSEQ multiplex PCR reads with MiXCR, giving one entry per CDR3 protein. The sample includes fewer than 150,000 distinct CDR3 sequences, 90% to 95% of them seen just once. Sequencing input: CD8+ T cells from PBMCs. This TCR was recovered from a human donor with multiple sclerosis. The genes are TRBV4-3 and TRBJ2-7, with D possibly matching TRBD2 (6 bases). CDR3 sequence: CASSHGTYGAYEQYF. The DNA of the CDR3 is TGCGCCAGCAGCCACGGGACTTATGGCGCCTACGAGCAGTACTTC.